The next 2 T cell receptor beta chains were all read from a single sample in a study of blood T cells in healthy people across ages. A second PCR of about 7 to 12 cycles used a sample-barcoded 5' primer and a J-beta primer mix. TCRdb ran MiXCR on the 5' RACE reads and lists one entry per CDR3 protein. The data contain about 640,000 distinct CDR3 sequences, 58% of them singletons. The material sequenced was blood. The receptors shown here come from a man aged 55 to 70 in good health.

This clonotype was detected only a few times. The J gene is TRBJ2-7, the V gene TRBV7-9, with D tentatively TRBD1 (5 bases). CDR3 length: 13 residues. Germline V gives CDR1 SEHNR, CDR2 FQNEAQ (reference sequence). The V gene lost 1 base and the J gene lost 5 bases, with 9 bases spanning the gap. The CDR3 DNA sequence: TGTGCCAGCAGCTTAGAATGGGGCCACGAGCAGTACTTC. It is translated as CASSLEWGHEQYF.

Only one count was recorded for this clonotype. The chain carries TRBV14 and TRBJ2-1, with unresolved D. CDR3 length equals 15 residues. Germline V CDR1 and CDR2: SGHDN, FVKESK. The V end lost 4 bases, the J end lost 7 bases, and 17 bases lay between the germline ends. The CDR3 nucleotides are TGTGCCAGCAGCCCTTGGGTGGCCACTGGGAATGAGCAGTTCTTC. This sequence encodes CASSPWVATGNEQFF.